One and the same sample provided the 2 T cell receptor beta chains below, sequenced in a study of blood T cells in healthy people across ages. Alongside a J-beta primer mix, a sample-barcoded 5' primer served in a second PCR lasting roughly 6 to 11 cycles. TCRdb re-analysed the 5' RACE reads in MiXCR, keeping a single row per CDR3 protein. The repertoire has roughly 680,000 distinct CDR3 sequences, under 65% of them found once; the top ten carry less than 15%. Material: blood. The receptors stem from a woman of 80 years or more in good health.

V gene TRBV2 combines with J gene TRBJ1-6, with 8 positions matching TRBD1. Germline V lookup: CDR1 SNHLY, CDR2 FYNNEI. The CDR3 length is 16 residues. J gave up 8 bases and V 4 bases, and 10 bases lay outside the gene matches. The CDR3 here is CASSGSVNRGDSPLHF. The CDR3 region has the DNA TGTGCCAGCAGTGGATCGGTTAACAGGGGGGATTCACCCCTCCACTTT.

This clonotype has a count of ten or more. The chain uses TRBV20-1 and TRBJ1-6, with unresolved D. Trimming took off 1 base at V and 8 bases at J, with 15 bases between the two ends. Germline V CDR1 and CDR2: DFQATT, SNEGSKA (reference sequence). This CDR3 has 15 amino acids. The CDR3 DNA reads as TGCAGTGCTAGAGTTCCCACGATTTACTATTCACCCCTCCACTTT. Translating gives CSARVPTIYYSPLHF.